Listed below are T cell receptor beta chains from one sample, sequenced in a study of blood T cells in healthy people across ages. TCRdb used MiXCR to reprocess the 5' RACE reads, holding one entry per CDR3 protein. The sample consists of around 1,500,000 distinct CDR3 sequences, 42% of them appearing once. Material for sequencing was blood. Receptors originate from a woman under 30 in good health. The CDR3 runs from the conserved cysteine through the conserved F or W. The D gene is left open where the match is weak. For some rows the clone size is stated as once, few or many, or as a class when expanded; others skip it.

v_gene	abundance	j_gene	d_gene	CDR3aa	CDR3nt
TRBV29-1	.	TRBJ1-2	.	CSVTPTGFYGYTF	TGCAGCGTTACCCCTACCGGGTTCTATGGCTACACCTTC
TRBV6-6	.	TRBJ1-2	.	CASSYSTPLNYGYTF	TGTGCCAGCAGTTACTCGACGCCCCTGAACTATGGCTACACCTTC
TRBV4-1	.	TRBJ1-4	.	CASSQGLGKGTTNEKLFF	TGCGCCAGCAGCCAAGGCCTTGGGAAGGGAACAACTAATGAAAAACTGTTTTTT
TRBV5-1	.	TRBJ1-1	.	CASSLVIGTELNTEAFF	TGCGCCAGCAGCTTGGTAATAGGGACGGAGTTGAACACTGAAGCTTTCTTT
TRBV10-3	.	TRBJ2-7	.	CAISGNAASSYEQYF	TGTGCCATCAGTGGTAACGCCGCATCCTCCTACGAGCAGTACTTC
TRBV7-9	.	TRBJ2-7	TRBD1	CASSLVGRGSSYEQYF	TGTGCCAGCAGCTTAGTCGGCAGGGGGAGCTCCTACGAGCAGTACTTC
TRBV11-1	.	TRBJ2-3	TRBD1	CASSLMRGQARDTQYF	TGTGCCAGCAGCTTGATGCGGGGACAGGCCAGGGATACGCAGTATTTT
TRBV6-1	few	TRBJ2-5	.	CASSAPNRKETQYF	TGTGCCAGCAGTGCACCTAACCGAAAAGAGACCCAGTACTTC
TRBV5-1	.	TRBJ1-1	TRBD1	CASPFQGARSRTEAFF	TGCGCCAGCCCTTTTCAGGGGGCGCGGAGTAGGACTGAAGCTTTCTTT
TRBV27	.	TRBJ1-2	TRBD1	CASSLWAGTGEFFHYGYTF	TGTGCCAGCAGCTTATGGGCCGGGACAGGGGAGTTTTTCCACTATGGCTACACCTTC
TRBV6-1	few	TRBJ2-1	.	CASIGHSAYNEQFF	TGTGCCAGCATAGGGCACAGCGCTTACAATGAGCAGTTCTTC
TRBV12-5	.	TRBJ1-1	.	CASGLKPNTEAFF	TGTGCTAGTGGTTTGAAGCCGAACACTGAAGCTTTCTTT
TRBV15	.	TRBJ1-2	.	CATGIGGWNYGYTF	TGTGCCACCGGTATAGGGGGGTGGAACTATGGCTACACCTTC
TRBV6-1	.	TRBJ2-3	.	CASNKRTGFSGTDTQYF	TGTGCCAGCAACAAAAGAACGGGGTTTTCGGGCACAGATACGCAGTATTTT
TRBV25-1	.	TRBJ1-4	.	CASSDPLVVNEKLFF	TGTGCCAGCAGTGATCCCCTGGTGGTTAATGAAAAACTGTTTTTT
TRBV5-6	.	TRBJ2-3	TRBD1	CASSSTIPGGTGYTDTQYF	TGTGCCAGCAGCTCTACCATCCCTGGGGGGACAGGGTACACAGATACGCAGTATTTT
TRBV2	.	TRBJ2-3	.	CASSEGFTSTDTQYF	TGTGCCAGCAGTGAGGGCTTCACTAGCACAGATACGCAGTATTTT
TRBV12-3/TRBV12-4	.	TRBJ2-3	.	CASSFKFGTDTQYF	TGTGCCAGCAGTTTTAAGTTCGGGACAGATACGCAGTATTTT
TRBV7-2	.	TRBJ2-1	.	CASSLTGDPYNEQFF	TGTGCCAGCAGCTTGACGGGAGATCCCTACAATGAGCAGTTCTTC
TRBV20-1	.	TRBJ1-1	.	CSAGDQKNTEAFF	TGCAGTGCTGGGGACCAAAAGAACACTGAAGCTTTCTTT
TRBV28	few	TRBJ1-1	.	CATGGPTNTEAFF	TGTGCCACCGGTGGACCTACGAACACTGAAGCTTTCTTT
TRBV4-1	many	TRBJ2-1	.	CASSQGERSSYNEQFF	TGCGCCAGCAGCCAAGGTGAGCGGTCCTCCTACAATGAGCAGTTCTTC
TRBV7-6	.	TRBJ1-1	TRBD1	CASSPSTGFESAFF	TGTGCCAGCAGCCCCTCGACAGGGTTCGAGTCAGCTTTCTTT
TRBV19	.	TRBJ2-3	.	CASSLELGGGGRDTQYF	TGTGCCAGTAGTTTGGAGTTGGGGGGCGGGGGTCGGGATACGCAGTATTTT
TRBV28	.	TRBJ2-7	.	CASISLKGGNIYEQYF	TGTGCCAGCATCTCGTTAAAAGGAGGAAACATCTACGAGCAGTACTTC
TRBV7-3	few	TRBJ2-1	.	CASSLTSGGLHEQFF	TGTGCCAGCAGCTTAACGTCCGGGGGCTTACATGAGCAGTTCTTC
TRBV4-1	few	TRBJ2-1	TRBD2	CASSQDIRGRHSYNEQFF	TGCGCCAGCAGCCAAGATATTCGCGGGAGGCACTCCTACAATGAGCAGTTCTTC
TRBV13	many	TRBJ2-7	.	CASSLAQFGEQYF	TGTGCCAGCAGCTTAGCCCAATTCGGCGAGCAGTACTTC
TRBV20-1	.	TRBJ2-5	.	CSARSLRTNQETQYF	TGCAGTGCTAGAAGTCTTCGAACGAACCAAGAGACCCAGTACTTC
TRBV5-5	.	TRBJ1-1	.	CASSFTPGEMNTEAFF	TGTGCCAGCAGCTTTACTCCGGGGGAAATGAACACTGAAGCTTTCTTT
TRBV20-1	.	TRBJ2-1	TRBD2	CSARRSSGTSGNEQFF	TGCAGTGCTAGGCGATCTTCCGGGACTAGCGGCAATGAGCAGTTCTTC
TRBV25-1	few	TRBJ1-4	TRBD1	CASTGTTLIGTGGGKLFF	TGTGCCAGCACAGGAACCACTTTAATTGGGACAGGGGGCGGAAAACTGTTTTTT